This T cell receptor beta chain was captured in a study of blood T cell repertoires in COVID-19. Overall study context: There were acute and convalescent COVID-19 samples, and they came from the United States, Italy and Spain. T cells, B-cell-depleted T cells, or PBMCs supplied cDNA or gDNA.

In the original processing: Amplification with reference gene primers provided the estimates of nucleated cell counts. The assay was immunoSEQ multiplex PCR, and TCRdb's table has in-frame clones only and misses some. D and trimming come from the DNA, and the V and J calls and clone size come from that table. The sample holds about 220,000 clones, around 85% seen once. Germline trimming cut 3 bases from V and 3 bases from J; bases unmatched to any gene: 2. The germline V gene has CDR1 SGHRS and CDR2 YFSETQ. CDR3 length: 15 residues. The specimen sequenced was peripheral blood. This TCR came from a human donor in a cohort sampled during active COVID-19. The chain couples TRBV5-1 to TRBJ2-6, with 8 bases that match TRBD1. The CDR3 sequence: CASSSGQVGANVLTF. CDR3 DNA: TGCGCCAGCAGCTCGGGACAGGTTGGGGCCAACGTCCTGACTTTC. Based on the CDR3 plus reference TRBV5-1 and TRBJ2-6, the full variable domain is KAGVTQTPRYLIKTRGQQVTLSCSPISGHRSVSWYQQTPGQGLQFLFEYFSETQRNKGNFPGRFSGRQFSNSRSEMNVSTLELGDSALYLCASSSGQVGANVLTFGAGSRLTVL.